The T cell receptor beta chain described here comes from a study of spatial heterogeneity in lung cancer. Time point reported: sample taken at primary tumor resection. A total of some 70 untreated early-stage non-small cell lung cancer patients served as donors. Germline CDR1 reads MGHRA; CDR2 reads YSYEKL. This CDR3 has 14 residues. V lost 3 bases and J 3 bases, leaving 11 bases between the germline ends. A single record per CDR3 protein comes from TCRdb applying MiXCR to the 5' RACE reads. The repertoire holds approximately 66,000 distinct CDR3 sequences, with roughly 6.6% as singletons. The chain joins TRBV4-1 to TRBJ1-1; D is uncertain. Material: PBMCs, obtained at surgery. The origin of this receptor is a female donor with early-stage non-small cell lung cancer. CDR3 nucleotide sequence: TGCGCCAGCAGCCAGCCGGTTGGATACACTGAAGCTTTCTTT. This sequence encodes CASSQPVGYTEAFF.